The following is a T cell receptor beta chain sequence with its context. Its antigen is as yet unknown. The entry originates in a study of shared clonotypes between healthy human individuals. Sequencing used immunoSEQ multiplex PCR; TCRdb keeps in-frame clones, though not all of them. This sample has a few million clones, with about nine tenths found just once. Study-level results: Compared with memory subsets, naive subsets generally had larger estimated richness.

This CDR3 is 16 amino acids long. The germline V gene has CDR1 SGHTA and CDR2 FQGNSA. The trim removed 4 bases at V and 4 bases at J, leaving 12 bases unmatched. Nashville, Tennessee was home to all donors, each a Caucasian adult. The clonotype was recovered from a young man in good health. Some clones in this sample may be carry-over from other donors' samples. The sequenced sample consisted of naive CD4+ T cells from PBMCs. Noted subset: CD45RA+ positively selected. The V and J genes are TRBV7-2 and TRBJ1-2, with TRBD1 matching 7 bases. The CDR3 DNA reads TGTGCCAGCAGCTCTCCGCAGGGGGGGGCCATCTATGGCTACACCTTC. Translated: CASSSPQGGAIYGYTF.